This T cell receptor (beta chain) was documented in a study of shared T cell receptors in the human thymus. TCRdb's copy holds only in-frame clones and misses some; the assay was immunoSEQ multiplex PCR. The sample has some 660,000 clones, about 87% seen once. CDR1 is MNHEY and CDR2 is SMNVEV in the germline V gene (reference sequence). The CDR3 is made up of 12 amino acids. V was clipped by 4 bases and J by 3 bases, with 3 bases between them. The sample was also reused in another study, on human thymus T cells. From that report: Healthy Finnish infants undergoing corrective surgery for congenital heart defects were the donors. Corrective heart surgery yielded the resections from which the thymus tissue came.

The source material was thymocytes. This TCR was recovered from a boy younger than two with a congenital heart defect. The rearrangement uses TRBV27 and TRBJ2-2; D gene unclear. CDR3 sequence (DNA): TGTGCCAGCAGTTCCTACACCGGGGAGCTGTTTTTT. This translates into CASSSYTGELFF.